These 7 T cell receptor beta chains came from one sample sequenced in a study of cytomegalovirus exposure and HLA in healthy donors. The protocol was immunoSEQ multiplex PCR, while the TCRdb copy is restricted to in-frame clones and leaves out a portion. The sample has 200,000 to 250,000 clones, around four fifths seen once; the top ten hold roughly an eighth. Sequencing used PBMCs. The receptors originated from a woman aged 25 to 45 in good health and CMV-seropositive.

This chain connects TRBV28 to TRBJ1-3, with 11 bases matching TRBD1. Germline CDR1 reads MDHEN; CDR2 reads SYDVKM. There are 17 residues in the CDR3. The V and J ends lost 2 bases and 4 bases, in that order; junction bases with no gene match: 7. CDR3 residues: CASSLDLDRGLGNTIYF. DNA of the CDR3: TGTGCCAGCAGTTTAGACCTGGACAGGGGGCTCGGAAACACCATATATTTT.

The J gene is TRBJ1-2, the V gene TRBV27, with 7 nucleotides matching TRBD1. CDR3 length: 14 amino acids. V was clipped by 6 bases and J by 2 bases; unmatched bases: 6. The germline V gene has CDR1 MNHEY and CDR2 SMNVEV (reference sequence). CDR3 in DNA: TGTGCCAGCAGACGAAGGGGACAGAACTATGGCTACACCTTC. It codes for CASRRRGQNYGYTF.

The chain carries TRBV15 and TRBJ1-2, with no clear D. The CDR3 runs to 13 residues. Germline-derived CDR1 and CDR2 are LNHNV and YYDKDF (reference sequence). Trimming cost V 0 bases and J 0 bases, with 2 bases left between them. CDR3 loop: CATSRETNYGYTF. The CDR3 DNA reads TGTGCCACCAGCAGAGAGACTAACTATGGCTACACCTTC.

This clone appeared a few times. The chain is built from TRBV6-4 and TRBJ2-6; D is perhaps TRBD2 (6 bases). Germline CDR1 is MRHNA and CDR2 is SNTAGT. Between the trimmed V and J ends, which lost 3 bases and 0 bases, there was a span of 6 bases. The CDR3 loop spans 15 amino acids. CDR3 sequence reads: CASSEGGSGANVLTF. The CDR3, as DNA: TGTGCCAGCAGTGAGGGGGGCTCTGGGGCCAACGTCCTGACTTTC.

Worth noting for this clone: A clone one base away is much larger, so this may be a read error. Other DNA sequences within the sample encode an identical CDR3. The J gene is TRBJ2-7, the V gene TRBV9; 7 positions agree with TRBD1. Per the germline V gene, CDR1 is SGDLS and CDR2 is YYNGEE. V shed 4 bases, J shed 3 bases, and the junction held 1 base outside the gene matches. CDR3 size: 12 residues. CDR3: CASSRDSYEQYF. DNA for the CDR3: TGTGCCAGCAGCCGGGACAGCTACGAGCAGTACTTC.

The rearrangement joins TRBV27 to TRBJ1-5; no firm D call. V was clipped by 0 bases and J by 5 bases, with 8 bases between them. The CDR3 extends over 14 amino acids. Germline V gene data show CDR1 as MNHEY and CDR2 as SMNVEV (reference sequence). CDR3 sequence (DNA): TGTGCCAGCAGTTTATCTCCCAGCCATCAGCCCCAGCATTTT. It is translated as CASSLSPSHQPQHF.

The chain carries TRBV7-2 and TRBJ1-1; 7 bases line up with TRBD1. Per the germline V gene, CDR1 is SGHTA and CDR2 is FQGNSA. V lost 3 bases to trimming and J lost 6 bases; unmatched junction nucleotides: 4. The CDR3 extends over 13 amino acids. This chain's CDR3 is CASSLTQGSEAFF. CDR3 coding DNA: TGTGCCAGCAGCTTGACACAGGGGTCTGAAGCTTTCTTT.